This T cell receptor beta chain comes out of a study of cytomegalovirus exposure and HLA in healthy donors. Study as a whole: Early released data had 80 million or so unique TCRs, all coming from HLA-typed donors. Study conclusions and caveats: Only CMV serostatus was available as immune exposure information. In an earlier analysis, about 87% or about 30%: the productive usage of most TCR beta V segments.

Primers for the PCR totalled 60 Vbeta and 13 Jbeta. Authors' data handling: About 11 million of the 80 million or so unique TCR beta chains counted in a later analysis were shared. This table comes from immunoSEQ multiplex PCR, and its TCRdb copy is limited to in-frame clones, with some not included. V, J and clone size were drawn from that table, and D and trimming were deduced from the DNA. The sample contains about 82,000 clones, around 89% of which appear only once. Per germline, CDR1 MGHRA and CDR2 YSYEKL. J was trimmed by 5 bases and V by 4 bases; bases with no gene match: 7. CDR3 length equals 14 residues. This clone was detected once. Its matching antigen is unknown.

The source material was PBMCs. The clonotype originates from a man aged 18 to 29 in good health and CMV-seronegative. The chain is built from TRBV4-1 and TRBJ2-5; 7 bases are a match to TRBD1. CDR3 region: CASSRYRGGETQYF. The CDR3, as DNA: TGCGCCAGCAGCCGTTACAGGGGTGGCGAGACCCAGTACTTC.